This T cell receptor (beta chain) was sequenced in a study of T cells after yellow fever vaccination. One entry per CDR3 protein, called by TCRdb with MiXCR from the 5' RACE reads. Here the sample spans hundreds of thousands of distinct CDR3 sequences, about 17% being singletons. Sequences were derived from PBMCs, sampled before the yellow fever booster vaccination. This TCR derives from a man younger than 35 who received the YFV17D yellow fever vaccine.

CDR3 sequence: CASSTDRGKGNTQYF. DNA for the CDR3: TGTGCCAGTAGTACGGACAGGGGAAAAGGGAATACGCAGTATTTT. The chain employs TRBV19 and TRBJ2-3; 9 positions agree with TRBD1. Germline trimming cut 4 bases from V and 7 bases from J; bases unmatched to any gene: 9. CDR1 and CDR2 from the germline V gene are LNHDA and SQIVND (reference sequence). The CDR3 has 15 amino acids.